The clone carrying this T cell receptor beta chain was observed many times. Its specificity is not known. Deletions cut 7 bases from V and 6 bases from J, with 15 bases between. The CDR3 has 13 amino acids. TCRdb recomputed calls from the 5' RACE reads with MiXCR, one row per CDR3 protein. The sample carries 550,000 to 600,000 distinct CDR3 sequences, about a fifth recorded once. The data were taken from a study of T-cell memory formation after mild COVID-19. The study's findings and limits: A balance of CD4 and CD8 characterized clones contracting day 15 to 85, whereas later expanders leaned CD4+. The authors left the SARS-CoV-2 specificity of second-wave clones peaking on day 37 unconfirmed. Most CD4+ clones that shrank were in CM and EM, while CD8+ ones turned up in EMRA.

Sequenced: PBMCs or a T cell subset sorted from them (not recorded which). This chain connects TRBV12-3 or TRBV12-4 to TRBJ1-1; weak D call: TRBD1 (6 bases). The sequence derives from an adult woman who had mild COVID-19 (a few samples of this study predate the infection). Cell type and time point are not known. The CDR3 loop reads CASTQGSGAEAFF. CDR3 nucleotide sequence: TGTGCCAGCACCCAGGGGAGTGGAGCTGAAGCTTTCTTT.